This entry lists 17 T cell receptor beta chains sequenced from one sample in a study of blood T cell repertoires in COVID-19. Clones were sequenced by immunoSEQ multiplex PCR, and TCRdb holds only the in-frame ones, with some missing. The sample holds 200,000 to 250,000 clones, around 81% seen once. Material for sequencing was peripheral blood. Receptor source: a woman aged 55-69 years with acute or convalescent COVID-19.

J is TRBJ2-7 and V is TRBV15; no firm D call. The CDR3 consists of 14 residues. V lost 0 bases and J lost 2, with 8 bases in between. Germline V CDR1 and CDR2: LNHNV, YYDKDF (reference sequence). The CDR3 DNA reads as TGTGCCACCAGCAGAGAGGTAGCCACCTACGAGCAGTACTTC. Residues: CATSREVATYEQYF.

This clone has only one observation. The chain joins TRBV5-4 to TRBJ1-2; no definite D call. There are 13 residues in the CDR3. Germline CDR1 reads SGHNT; CDR2 reads YYREEE (reference sequence). Trimming left V 0 bases short and J 5 bases short, with 8 bases between. CDR3 sequence: CASSLEQLYGYTF. The CDR3 coding sequence is TGTGCCAGCAGCTTGGAACAGCTATATGGCTACACCTTC.

This chain joins TRBV7-2 and TRBJ2-7; tentatively, D is TRBD1 (6 bases). Trimming pared 3 bases from V and 3 bases from J, leaving 15 bases between. CDR1 is SGHTA and CDR2 is FQGNSA in the germline V gene. The CDR3 loop spans 15 amino acids. For the CDR3, the DNA is TGTGCCAGCAGCTTTGTCCCAGGGGCTAACTACGAGCAGTACTTC. Amino acids: CASSFVPGANYEQYF.

The chain carries TRBV3-1 (or the pseudogene TRBV3-2) and TRBJ2-1; maybe TRBD2 (7 bases). V lost 3 bases, J lost 4 bases, and 13 bases lay in between. The length of the CDR3 is 15 residues. Per germline, CDR1 LGHDT and CDR2 YNNKEL (reference sequence). The CDR3 nucleotides read TGTGCCAGCAGCCACAGGCGGGGGCAATACAATGAGCAGTTCTTC. Protein sequence: CASSHRRGQYNEQFF.

V gene TRBV5-1 combines with J gene TRBJ2-5; the D gene is possibly TRBD2 (5 bases). Deletions cut 4 bases from V and 2 bases from J, with 9 bases between. There are 13 residues in the CDR3. Germline assignment: CDR1 SGHRS and CDR2 YFSETQ. CDR3 loop: CASSRGLQETQYF. CDR3 in DNA: TGCGCCAGCAGCCGTGGACTGCAAGAGACCCAGTACTTC.

The count of this clone is one. The chain carries TRBV29-1 and TRBJ2-6; TRBD2 might be the D (5 bases). This CDR3 region has 15 residues. Germline CDR1 reads SQVTM; CDR2 reads ANQGSEA. The V and J ends lost 0 bases and 0 bases respectively, with 6 bases between them. The CDR3 reads CSVEEGGSGANVLTF. The DNA of the CDR3 is TGCAGCGTTGAAGAAGGAGGCTCTGGGGCCAACGTCCTGACTTTC.

The CDR3 loop is CASSSPGLGVGGTQYF. CDR3 nucleotides: TGTGCCAGCAGCTCCCCGGGACTAGGGGTTGGGGGTACGCAGTATTTT. J is TRBJ2-3 and V is TRBV11-2, with 8 bases fitting TRBD2. Germline V lookup: CDR1 SGHAT, CDR2 FQNNGV. The length of the CDR3 is 16 residues. With 4 bases clipped from V and 8 bases from J, the junction kept 14 bases outside the gene matches.

The V gene is TRBV3-1 (or the pseudogene TRBV3-2), the J gene TRBJ2-3; 9 bases agree with TRBD2. Trimming removed 4 bases from V and 4 bases from J; junction bases left unmatched: 12. This CDR3 is 17 amino acids long. Per germline, CDR1 LGHDT and CDR2 YNNKEL (reference sequence). The DNA of the CDR3 is TGTGCCAGCAGCCCCGTCCCCCCCGGCGGGGGGGCAGATACGCAGTATTTT. Translated, it gives CASSPVPPGGGADTQYF.

The V gene is TRBV27, the J gene TRBJ1-1; TRBD1 might be the D (6 bases). Germline V gene data show CDR1 as MNHEY and CDR2 as SMNVEV (reference sequence). This CDR3 comprises 14 residues. V gave up 6 bases and J gave up 6 bases, with 17 bases separating them. The CDR3 DNA follows: TGTGCCAGCAGAACACTACAGGGAGTGGCTGAAGCTTTCTTT. Its translation: CASRTLQGVAEAFF.

The CDR3: CASSQEENWDSNTEAFF. CDR3 DNA sequence: TGCGCCAGCAGCCAAGAGGAAAATTGGGACAGTAACACTGAAGCTTTCTTT. V and J are TRBV4-1 and TRBJ1-1; 7 bases align to TRBD1. CDR1 MGHRA and CDR2 YSYEKL come from the germline V gene. The length of the CDR3 is 17 residues. V shed 0 bases and J 2 bases; nucleotides not matched to a gene: 9.

V and J are TRBV19 and TRBJ2-1, with 12 bases lining up with TRBD2. After removal of 4 bases from V and 6 bases from J, the junction contained 13 bases not matched to a gene. The CDR3 extends over 18 amino acids. The germline CDR1 and CDR2 sequences are LNHDA and SQIVND (reference sequence). The CDR3 DNA follows: TGTGCCAGTAGTACCCGACTAGCGGGGGCCCTCAGGGGCAATGAGCAGTTCTTC. As protein: CASSTRLAGALRGNEQFF. Full variable domain (outside the CDR3, taken from reference TRBV19 and TRBJ2-1): DGGITQSPKYLFRKEGQNVTLSCEQNLNHDAMYWYRQDPGQGLRLIYYSQIVNDFQKGDIAEGYSVSREKKESFPLTVTSAQKNPTAFYLCASSTRLAGALRGNEQFFGPGTRLTVL.

This chain connects TRBV7-6 to TRBJ2-1, with 9 positions matching TRBD2. The V gene's germline CDR1 is SGHVS and CDR2 FNYEAQ. CDR3 length: 15 amino acids. V lost 5 bases and J lost 6; bases outside the gene matches: 8. CDR3 DNA: TGTGCCAGCAGCGTCGGCGGGGGGGTCTTCAATGAGCAGTTCTTC. Its translation is CASSVGGGVFNEQFF.

The chain combines TRBV4-2 with TRBJ2-5; TRBD2 aligns across 7 bases. The length of the CDR3 is 17 residues. The ends lost 3 bases at V and 1 base at J; junction bases unmatched: 11. The germline V gene has CDR1 LGHNA and CDR2 YNFKEQ. The CDR3 DNA sequence: TGTGCCAGCAGCCAGGGGGGGAACGGGGTCCGCCAAGAGACCCAGTACTTC. Its protein is CASSQGGNGVRQETQYF.

V and J are TRBV9 and TRBJ2-1; D remains unclear. V lost 0 bases and J 10 bases, leaving 8 bases between the germline ends. The CDR3 is made up of 12 amino acids. CDR1 and CDR2 (germline): SGDLS, YYNGEE. The CDR3 region has the DNA TGTGCCAGCAGCGTAGTGCCCACAGAGCAGTTCTTC. Encoded protein: CASSVVPTEQFF.

The rearrangement uses TRBV7-9 and TRBJ2-2; 8 bases map to TRBD1. Germline CDR1 SEHNR, CDR2 FQNEAQ (reference sequence). Germline trimming cut 2 bases from V and 5 bases from J; bases unmatched to any gene: 4. CDR3 length: 15 residues. The CDR3 DNA is TGTGCCAGCAGCTTACAGGGGGCGATAACCGGGGAGCTGTTTTTT. Translated: CASSLQGAITGELFF. The entire variable domain, with the rest obtained from reference TRBV7-9 and TRBJ2-2, is as follows: DTGVSQNPRHKITKRGQNVTFRCDPISEHNRLYWYRQTLGQGPEFLTYFQNEAQLEKSRLLSDRFSAERPKGSFSTLEIQRTEQGDSAMYLCASSLQGAITGELFFGEGSRLTVL.

The chain is built from TRBV2 and TRBJ1-1, with TRBD1 matching over 9 bases. The CDR3 has 11 residues. V lost 6 bases, J lost 10 bases, and 3 bases stayed unmatched. CDR1 is SNHLY and CDR2 is FYNNEI in the germline V gene. The CDR3 coding sequence is TGTGCCAGCAGGGAGGACAGGGGAGCTTTCTTT. Its translation is CASREDRGAFF.

The V gene is TRBV2, the J gene TRBJ2-5, with TRBD2 identical over 7 bases. The CDR3 is 16 residues long. Germline trimming cut 4 bases from V and 1 base from J; bases unmatched to any gene: 9. Per the germline V gene, CDR1 is SNHLY and CDR2 is FYNNEI. The CDR3 region is CASSGRDYGRQETQYF. The CDR3 coding sequence is TGTGCCAGCAGTGGCCGGGACTACGGCCGCCAAGAGACCCAGTACTTC.